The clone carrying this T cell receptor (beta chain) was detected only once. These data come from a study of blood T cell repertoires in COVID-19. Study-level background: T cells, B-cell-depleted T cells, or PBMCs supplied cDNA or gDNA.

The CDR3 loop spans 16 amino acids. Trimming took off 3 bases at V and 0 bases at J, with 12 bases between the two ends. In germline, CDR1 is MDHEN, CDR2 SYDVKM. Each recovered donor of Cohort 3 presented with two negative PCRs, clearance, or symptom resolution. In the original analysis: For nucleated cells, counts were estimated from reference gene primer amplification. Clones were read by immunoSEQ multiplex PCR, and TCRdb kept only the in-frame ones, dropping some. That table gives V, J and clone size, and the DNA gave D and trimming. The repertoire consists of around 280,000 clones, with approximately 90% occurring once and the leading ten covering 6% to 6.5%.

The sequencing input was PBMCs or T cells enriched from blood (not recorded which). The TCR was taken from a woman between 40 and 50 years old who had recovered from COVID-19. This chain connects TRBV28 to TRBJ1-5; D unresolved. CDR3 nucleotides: TGTGCCAGCAGTTTTTGGAGAGAGTCTAGCAATCAGCCCCAGCATTTT. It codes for CASSFWRESSNQPQHF.